The 5 T cell receptor beta chains presented below share a single source sample, sequenced in a study of PD-1 blockade in classical Hodgkin lymphoma. Sequencing was performed with immunoSEQ multiplex PCR; in TCRdb, only in-frame clones are kept and a portion is missing. In the table there are some 33,000 clones, approximately 67% of which are singletons. Regarding time point: cycle 4 day 1 (C4D1), after five to seven weeks of nivolumab. Each of the patients experienced relapse following autologous stem cell transplantation, and their brentuximab vedotin exposure differed. The source material was peripheral blood mononuclear cells (PBMCs), sampled before the fourth cycle of nivolumab. The receptor source for this set is a human donor with classical Hodgkin lymphoma.

This clone was seen only once. CDR3 in amino acids: CATATATNYEQYF. CDR3 sequence (DNA): TGTGCCACCGCGACCGCGACCAACTACGAGCAGTACTTC. The chain carries TRBV15 and TRBJ2-7, with no clear D. The germline V gene encodes CDR1 LNHNV and CDR2 YYDKDF (reference sequence). The CDR3 has 13 residues. V shed 8 bases and J shed 3 bases, with 14 bases lying between them.

The V call is TRBV9, the J call TRBJ2-1, with TRBD2 matching 7 bases. Trimming took 0 bases from V and 0 from J; bases not matched to a gene: 6. Germline assignment: CDR1 SGDLS and CDR2 YYNGEE. The CDR3 extends over 17 amino acids. The CDR3 DNA is TGTGCCAGCAGCGTAGCCCCGGGGGGTAGCTCCTACAATGAGCAGTTCTTC. Its translation is CASSVAPGGSSYNEQFF.

The V call is TRBV5-6, the J call TRBJ2-5; 9 bases are shared with TRBD1. The CDR3 totals 15 residues. The J segment lost 5 bases and the V segment lost 0 bases, leaving 5 bases of the junction unmatched. Germline CDR1 is SGHDT and CDR2 is YYEEEE. CDR3 in amino acids: CASSLVGQGLETQYF. CDR3 DNA sequence: TGTGCCAGCAGCTTGGTTGGACAGGGGCTGGAGACCCAGTACTTC.

The chain uses TRBV9 and TRBJ1-4, with 7 bases matching TRBD1. Trimming took 4 bases from V and 4 from J; bases not matched to a gene: 7. CDR3 length: 15 residues. Germline-derived CDR1 and CDR2 are SGDLS and YYNGEE. This CDR3 reads CASSTGTALNEKLFF. The DNA for the CDR3 is TGTGCCAGCAGCACCGGGACAGCCCTTAATGAAAAACTGTTTTTT.

The chain employs TRBV4-2 and TRBJ2-1, with a weak D call TRBD1 (6 bases). Germline CDR1 and CDR2: LGHNA and YNFKEQ. This CDR3 has 13 residues. V dropped 1 base and J dropped 12 bases, with 13 bases sitting between them. CDR3: CASSQGGGWGQFF. CDR3 DNA sequence: TGTGCCAGCAGCCAAGGAGGGGGATGGGGGCAGTTCTTC.